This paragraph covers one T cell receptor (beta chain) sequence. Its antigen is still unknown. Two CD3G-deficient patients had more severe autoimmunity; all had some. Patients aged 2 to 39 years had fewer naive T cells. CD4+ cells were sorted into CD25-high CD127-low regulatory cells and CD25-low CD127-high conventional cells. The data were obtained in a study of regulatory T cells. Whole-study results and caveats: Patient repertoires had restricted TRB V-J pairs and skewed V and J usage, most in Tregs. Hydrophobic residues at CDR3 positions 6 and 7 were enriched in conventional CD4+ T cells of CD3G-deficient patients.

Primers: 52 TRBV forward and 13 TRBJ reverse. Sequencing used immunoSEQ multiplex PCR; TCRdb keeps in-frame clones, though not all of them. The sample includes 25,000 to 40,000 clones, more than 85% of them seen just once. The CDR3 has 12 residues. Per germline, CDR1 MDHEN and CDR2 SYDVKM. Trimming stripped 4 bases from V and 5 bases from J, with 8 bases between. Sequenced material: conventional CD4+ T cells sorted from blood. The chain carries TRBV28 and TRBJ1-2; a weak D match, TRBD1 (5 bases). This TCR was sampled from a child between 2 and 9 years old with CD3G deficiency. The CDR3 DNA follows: TGTGCCAGCAGTTGGGGGGAGTATGGCTACACCTTC. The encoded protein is CASSWGEYGYTF.